A single sample is the source of the 2 T cell receptor beta chains below, sequenced in a study of CXCR3-negative and CXCR3-positive naive CD8 T cells. Study conclusions and caveats: Naive cells with CXCR3 showed TRB CDR3s that were more hydrophobic than those in CXCR3-negative naive cells.

UMI-labeled TRB cDNA libraries were prepared by 5' RACE. TCRdb processed the 5' RACE reads again and assigns one entry to each CDR3 protein, with no DNA. The specimen's table records 110,000 or so distinct CDR3 sequences. Which antigens these TCRs recognize remains unknown. Sequenced sample: naive CXCR3+ CD8+ T cells from blood. Subset of the sample: CD45RO-CCR7+CD27+CD95- naive CD8+ T cells expressing CXCR3 (TNR3+). The receptors stem from a human donor in good health. Some clones in this sample may be carry-over from other donors' samples.

This chain joins TRBV27 and TRBJ2-5; lacking DNA, the TRBD1 call made by TCRdb goes unchecked. CDR3 length: 16 residues. CDR1 and CDR2 from the germline V gene are MNHEY and SMNVEV (reference sequence). The CDR3 region is CASSLVGQGGIETQYF.

This rearrangement joins TRBV20-1 to TRBJ2-1. The germline gives CDR1 DFQATT, CDR2 SNEGSKA (reference sequence). The CDR3 covers 11 residues. This chain's CDR3 is CSASVSNEQFF.